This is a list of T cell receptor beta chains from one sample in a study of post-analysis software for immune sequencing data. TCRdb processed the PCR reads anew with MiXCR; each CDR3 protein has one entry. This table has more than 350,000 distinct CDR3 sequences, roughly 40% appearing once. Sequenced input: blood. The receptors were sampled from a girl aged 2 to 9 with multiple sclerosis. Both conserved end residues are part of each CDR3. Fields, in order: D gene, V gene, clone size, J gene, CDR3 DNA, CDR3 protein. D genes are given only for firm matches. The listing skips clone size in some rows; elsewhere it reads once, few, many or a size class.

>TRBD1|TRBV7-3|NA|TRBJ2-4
TGTGCCAGCAGCTTAGAGGGACAGGCGGACATTCAGTACTTC
CASSLEGQADIQYF
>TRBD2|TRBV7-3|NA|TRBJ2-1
TGTGCCAGCAGCTTAGGGCGGGAGAACTACAATGAGCAGTTCTTC
CASSLGRENYNEQFF
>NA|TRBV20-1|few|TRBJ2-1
TGCAGTGCTAGAGATAGGGATGGGGTTAACTACAATGAGCAGTTCTTC
CSARDRDGVNYNEQFF
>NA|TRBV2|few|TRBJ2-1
TGTGCCAGCACTATCCGCGGAGGGAATGAGCAGTTCTTC
CASTIRGGNEQFF
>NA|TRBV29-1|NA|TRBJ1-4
TGCAGCGTTGGGGGTGACGAAAAACTGTTTTTT
CSVGGDEKLFF
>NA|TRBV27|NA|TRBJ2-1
TGTGCCAGTAGTCCCGCCAGGGTCTTCGGATACAGTGAGCAGTTCTTC
CASSPARVFGYSEQFF
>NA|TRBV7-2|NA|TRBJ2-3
TGTGCCAGCAGCTTAGGTTACGTAAGCACAGATACGCAGTATTTT
CASSLGYVSTDTQYF
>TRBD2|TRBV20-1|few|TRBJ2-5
TGCAGTGCTATCCCCTGGCGGGAGGGCTCTAGGGAGACCCAGTACTTC
CSAIPWREGSRETQYF
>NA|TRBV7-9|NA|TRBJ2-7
TGTGCCAGCAGCTTTGCGGAGAGCTCCTACAATGAGCAGTACTTC
CASSFAESSYNEQYF
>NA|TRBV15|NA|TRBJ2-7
TGTGCCACCAGCAGAGACGGGCAGGCTAGTGAGCAGTACTTC
CATSRDGQASEQYF
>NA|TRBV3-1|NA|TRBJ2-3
TGTGCCAGCAGTCGAAAACAAGGGGGGGGCATAGATACGCAGTATTTT
CASSRKQGGGIDTQYF
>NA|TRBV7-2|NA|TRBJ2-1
TGTGCCAGCAGCCCAGGAGGGACCCAACGGCGCTACAATGAGCAGTTCTTC
CASSPGGTQRRYNEQFF
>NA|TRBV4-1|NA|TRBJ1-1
TGCGCCAGCAGCCATGATAAGGGGGGGGACACTGAAGCTTTCTTT
CASSHDKGGDTEAFF
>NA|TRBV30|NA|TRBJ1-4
TGTGCCTGGAGCCGGGACGGCGGGACTAATGAAAAACTGTTTTTT
CAWSRDGGTNEKLFF
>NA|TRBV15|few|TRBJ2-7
TGTGCCACCAGCAGGACAGCATTTTACGAGCAGTACTTC
CATSRTAFYEQYF
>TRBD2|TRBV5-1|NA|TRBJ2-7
TGCGCCAGCAGTCGGACTAGCGGGAGCATCCCCCTCTCCTACGAGCAGTACTTC
CASSRTSGSIPLSYEQYF
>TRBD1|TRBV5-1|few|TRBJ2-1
TGCGCCAGCAGTCGGACAGGGAGGAATAATGAGCAGTTCTTC
CASSRTGRNNEQFF
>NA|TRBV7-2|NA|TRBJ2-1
TGTGCCAGCAGCCCATACTACAATGAGCAGTTCTTC
CASSPYYNEQFF
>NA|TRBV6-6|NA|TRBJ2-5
TGTGCCAGCAGTTACAATGGCGGATCAGAGACCCAGTACTTC
CASSYNGGSETQYF
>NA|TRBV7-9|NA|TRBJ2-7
TGTGCCAGCAGCGACGACAGGTTGGGAGCGTTAAGCTCCTACGAGCAGTACTTC
CASSDDRLGALSSYEQYF
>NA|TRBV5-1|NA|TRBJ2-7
TGCGCCAGCAGCTTTGAGGGAGTGGACGAGCAGTACTTC
CASSFEGVDEQYF
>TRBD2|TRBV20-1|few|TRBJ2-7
TGCAGTGCTATCCGGACTAGCAAATCCTACGAGCAGTACTTC
CSAIRTSKSYEQYF
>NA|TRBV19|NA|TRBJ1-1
TGTGCCAGTAGTATAGTGGGGACCGGGTATGAAGCTTTCTTT
CASSIVGTGYEAFF
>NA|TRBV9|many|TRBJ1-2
TGTGCCAGCAGCGTAGCCCATGGCGGCTACACCTTC
CASSVAHGGYTF
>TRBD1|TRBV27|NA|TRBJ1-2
TGTGCCGGCAGTTTGACAGGGGGAGGCTATGGCTACACCTTC
CAGSLTGGGYGYTF
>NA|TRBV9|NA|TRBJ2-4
TGTGCCAGCAGCGTGGGGATAGTCCCATACAAGCAGTACTTC
CASSVGIVPYKQYF
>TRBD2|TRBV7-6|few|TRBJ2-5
TGTGCCAGCAGCCCGAGACTAGCGGGAGTACAGACCCAGTACTTC
CASSPRLAGVQTQYF
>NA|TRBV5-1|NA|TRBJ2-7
TGCGCCAGCAGCTTGGATGCATCACTCTGCGAGCAGTACTTC
CASSLDASLCEQYF
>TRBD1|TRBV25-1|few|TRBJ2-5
TGTGCCAGTAGACGACAGGGGCCCCAGTACTTC
CASRRQGPQYF
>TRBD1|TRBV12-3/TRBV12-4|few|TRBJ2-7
TGTGCCAGCAAGCTCGGGACAGGTGGTCGAGAGCAGTACTTC
CASKLGTGGREQYF
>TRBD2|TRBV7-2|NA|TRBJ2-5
TGTGCCAGCAGCCCGGTGGGACTAGCGGAGTTTGAGACCCAGTACTTC
CASSPVGLAEFETQYF
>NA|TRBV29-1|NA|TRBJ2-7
TGCAGCGTTAGCGGCACCTCCTACGAGCAGTACTTC
CSVSGTSYEQYF
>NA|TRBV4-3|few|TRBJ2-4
TGCGCCAGCAGCCAAGACATTTTGGGGGCCGAGGAGCAGTACTTC
CASSQDILGAEEQYF
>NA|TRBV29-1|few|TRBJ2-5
TGCAGCGTCCTCATTACAGGGTCGGAGACCCAGTACTTC
CSVLITGSETQYF
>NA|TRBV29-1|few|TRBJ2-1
TGCAGCGCGGGGACGACGGGAAGAGGTTCCTACAATGAGCAGTTCTTC
CSAGTTGRGSYNEQFF
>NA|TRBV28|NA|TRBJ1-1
TGTGCCATCACCCCGCTGAACACTGAAGCTTTCTTT
CAITPLNTEAFF
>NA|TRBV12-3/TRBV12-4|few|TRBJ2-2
TGTGCCAGCACCCACAGGGAGGGGCCGGGGGAGCTGTTTTTT
CASTHREGPGELFF
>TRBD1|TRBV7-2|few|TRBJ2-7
TGTGCCAGCAGCGCCACCGGGACAGGCAACTACGAGCAGTACTTC
CASSATGTGNYEQYF
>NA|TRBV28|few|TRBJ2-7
TGTGCCAGCAGTTCAGCCGGGGACACTACCTACGAGCAGTACTTC
CASSSAGDTTYEQYF
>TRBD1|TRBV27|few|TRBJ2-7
TGTGCCAGCAGTTTATCGGGACAGGGTAATTACGAGCAGTACTTC
CASSLSGQGNYEQYF
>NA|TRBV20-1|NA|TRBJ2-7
TGCAGTGTAAGGAGCAGGAGAGCCTACGAGCAGTACTTC
CSVRSRRAYEQYF
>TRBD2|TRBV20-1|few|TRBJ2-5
TGCAGTGCTAGACTAGCGGGAAGTAAGGAGCAGTACTTC
CSARLAGSKEQYF
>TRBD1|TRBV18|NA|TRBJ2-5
TGTGCCAGCTCACCAGGACAGGGTCGAGAGACCCAGTACTTC
CASSPGQGRETQYF
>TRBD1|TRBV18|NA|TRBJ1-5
TGTGCCAGCTCACCAGCGACAGGGTACACTCAGCCCCAGCATTTT
CASSPATGYTQPQHF